Described below is a single TCR beta chain sequence and its context. Its target is unknown. The data were taken from a study of cytomegalovirus exposure and HLA in healthy donors. Study-wide background: Researchers previously reported finding 100 million or so unique TCR beta sequences from some 180 million T cells. Study conclusions and caveats: Later analysis demonstrated an association between a missense DCLRE1C variant and TCR beta V- and J-gene trimming. Analysis was performed later, and it showed HLA-associated TCR beta chains to be more clonally expanded than equally common others. It is likely that the observed cluster of highly shared sequence variants was a sequencing artifact.

The primer mix had 60 Vbeta and 13 Jbeta primers. Profiling relied on immunoSEQ multiplex PCR, and the TCRdb table lists in-frame clones only, not all of them. The listing records about 150,000 clones. The CDR3 totals 14 residues. The germline V gene encodes CDR1 SNHLY and CDR2 FYNNEI. Losses at the gene ends were 5 bases for V and 5 bases for J; bases not matched to a gene: 6. This chain joins TRBV2 and TRBJ1-5, with 7 bases aligning to TRBD1. This TCR derives from a woman in her forties or fifties in good health and CMV-seronegative. The sequenced sample consisted of PBMCs. CDR3 bases: TGTGCCAGCAGTTGGGACAGCGGCGATCAGCCCCAGCATTTT. It translates to CASSWDSGDQPQHF.